This record concerns one T cell receptor beta chain sequence. V lost 7 bases and J lost 5, with 17 bases in between. Germline V CDR1 and CDR2: MNHEY, SVGAGI. The CDR3 runs 14 residues. The data derive from a study of T cell responses to AZD1222 COVID-19 vaccine. The assay was immunoSEQ multiplex PCR, and TCRdb's table has in-frame clones only and misses some. The sample has around 99,000 clones; roughly 84% are singletons. This chain uses TRBV6-5 with TRBJ1-2; D unresolved. The sample consisted of peripheral blood, taken on day 0 of AZD1222 vaccination. The source of this sequence is an adult in good health. CDR3 DNA sequence: TGTGCCAGCACCAATCTAGGGTTTGGTTATGGCTACACCTTC. Protein product: CASTNLGFGYGYTF.